Detailed here is one TCR beta chain. The clone's antigen remains unknown. No base quality information exists; no much larger clone differs at one position. The data are from a study of T-cell memory formation after mild COVID-19 (dated by TCRdb to the early 2020s). Context from the whole study: TCR sequence clusters from the two donors were largely donor specific. In two donors, T-cell clones that expanded and contracted after mild COVID-19 were followed by sequencing TCRalpha and TCRbeta repertoires longitudinally. The cohort comprised two young, previously healthy adult volunteers, one female and one male.

Ficoll-Paque density gradient centrifugation was used to isolate PBMCs. What the authors observed across the whole study: From day 15 to 85, contracting clones showed balanced CD4/CD8 phenotypes, whereas a second wave of clones that expanded from day 15 to 37 leaned towards CD4+. Some responding clones were detected in pre-infection memory, which suggested that pre-existing cross-reactive memory T cells had joined the SARS-CoV-2 response. SARS-CoV-2 specificity was not confirmed for the second-wave clones peaking on day 37. Only a couple of mild cases were covered by the study, and larger cohorts that include severe cases with pre-infection samples were considered necessary. Contracting CD4+ clones appeared mostly in the CM and EM memory subsets, whereas CD8+ clones were enriched in EMRA.

Sequenced on an Illumina NovaSeq 6000. cDNA libraries for TCRalpha and TCRbeta were prepared by 5'RACE using constant-segment primers, with sample barcodes and unique molecular identifiers added. RNA was extracted from every sample with Trizol reagent. Libraries were amplified in two PCR steps, with a second sample barcode and Illumina TruSeq adapters added in the second step. Sequencing of the libraries was done on an Illumina NovaSeq, producing 2 x 150 bp paired-end reads. The authors' analysis ran thus. Demultiplexing of reads and collapsing into UMI-guided consensus sequences were performed with migec v1.2.7. Using mixcr v2.1.11, the UMI consensuses were aligned to TRA and TRB V and J templates and assembled into clonotypes. Clonotypes were classified as expanded or contracted when called significant by both edgeR and NoisET, with noise models trained on biological replicates. edgeR calls used a false discovery rate-adjusted p below 0.01 and a log2 fold-change threshold of 1. As an exploratory analysis of dynamics, max-normalized trajectories of the 1000 most abundant clonotypes were examined by PCA with hierarchical clustering. Separately sequenced CD4+ and CD8+ repertoires were used to assign a CD4 or CD8 phenotype to each responding clone. The raw public data were reprocessed by TCRdb itself: fastp quality trimming at Q25, MiXCR clonotype calling, in-frame beta chains only. Every entry covers one CDR3 protein and lists the most common genes and DNA from its rows. The V and J calls were not made by the authors but by TCRdb's processing. The sample table contains hundreds of thousands of distinct CDR3 sequences; only one count was recorded for around 24% of them. 8.8% of the sample is in the top ten clones.

Sample: PBMCs or a T cell subset sorted from them (not recorded which). The receptor comes from an adult woman who had mild COVID-19 (a few samples of this study predate the infection). The sample titles of this study are shuffled in the database, so cell type and time point are left out; the donor was told from shared clones.

The nucleotides are TGCAGTGCTAGGGGGCGGTCCTACGAGCAGTACTTC. The resulting protein is CSARGRSYEQYF. Rearrangement joined TRBV20-1 to TRBJ2-7; TRBD1 could be the D gene, as 5 bases match. The CDR3 has 12 amino acids, counting the end cysteine and phenylalanine. Only the CDR3 DNA stays, 36 bases, in frame from base 1. Deletion took 3 bases off V and 1 base off J, with a span of 7 bases between the germline ends. Based on the germline V gene (reference sequence), the CDR1 and CDR2 sequences are DFQATT and SNEGSKA.